The 5 T cell receptor beta chains in this list originate from one sample, sequenced in a study of naive and memory T cell subsets (dated by TCRdb to about 2017). The library was made by UMI-ligation and nested PCR. The instrument given in TCRdb is Illumina MiSeq. The beta constant-region primer consisted of an equimolar mixture of two oligonucleotides that together covered TRBC1 and TRBC2. The ligated cDNA went through four rounds of PCR with nested alpha and beta constant-region primers together with the SP2 primer. In TCRdb, the public reads were trimmed at Q25 with fastp and aligned with MiXCR, with productive beta chains retained. One record per CDR3 amino acid sequence lists the most common genes and DNA. Recorded for this sample are 150,000 or so distinct CDR3 sequences; roughly 22% of them occurred a single time. The ten largest account for over 0.09% of the sample. Results and caveats for the whole study, not just this receptor: A few larger clonotypes were found in naive repertoires, especially CD8, and these larger clonotypes were possibly memory cells re-expressing CD45RA.

No antigen has been identified for these receptors. Sequencing used naive CD4+ T cells from blood. In light of the paper, this sample's cell subset or site label describes: naive T cells, CD45RA high CD27+. The receptor set was obtained from a human donor in good health.

The rearrangement links TRBV27 to TRBJ2-3; D is undetermined. Germline assignment: CDR1 MNHEY and CDR2 SMNVEV (reference sequence). V lost 3 bases and J 9 bases, leaving 7 bases between the germline ends. The CDR3 spans 11 residues. CDR3 sequence (DNA): TGTGCCAGCAGTTTTGGGCGGACGCAGTATTTT. Amino acid sequence: CASSFGRTQYF.

The chain combines TRBV29-1 with TRBJ1-1; TRBD1 agrees at 9 bases. Per the germline V gene, CDR1 is SQVTM and CDR2 is ANQGSEA. The V segment lost 4 bases and the J segment 4 bases; nucleotides outside the gene matches: 7. The CDR3 loop spans 14 amino acids. CDR3 amino acids: CSVVPETGGTEAFF. In DNA form, the CDR3 reads TGCAGCGTTGTTCCAGAGACAGGGGGCACTGAAGCTTTCTTT.

This clonotype was seen at least ten times. The gene calls are TRBV6-2 or TRBV6-3 and TRBJ2-7; D may be TRBD2 (5 bases). CDR3 length: 16 amino acids. The V gene lost 2 bases and the J gene lost 6 bases, with 20 bases spanning the gap. Germline values: CDR1 MNHEY, CDR2 SVGEGT. CDR3 in amino acids: CASSYRPGGQKTEQYF. For the CDR3, the DNA is TGTGCCAGCAGTTACAGGCCAGGAGGCCAAAAGACCGAGCAGTACTTC.

A note on this clonotype: It is unclear where the CDR3 begins or ends on the DNA, so no DNA is shown, and the CDR3 is as TCRdb lists it. The gene calls are TRBV19 and TRBJ1-1; TRBD1 reflects the table's D call only, with no check against the DNA. Germline values: CDR1 LNHDA, CDR2 SQIVND (reference sequence). The CDR3 length is 15 residues, termini included. The CDR3 region is CASTSGGAANTEAFF.

This clonotype was picked up many times. The chain couples TRBV20-1 to TRBJ2-3, with D uncertain. The V end was cut by 2 bases, the J end by 4 bases, with 7 bases between. Germline assignment: CDR1 DFQATT and CDR2 SNEGSKA (reference sequence). This CDR3 spans 12 amino acids. The CDR3: CSARREADTQYF. As DNA, the CDR3 is TGCAGTGCTAGAAGGGAAGCAGATACGCAGTATTTT.